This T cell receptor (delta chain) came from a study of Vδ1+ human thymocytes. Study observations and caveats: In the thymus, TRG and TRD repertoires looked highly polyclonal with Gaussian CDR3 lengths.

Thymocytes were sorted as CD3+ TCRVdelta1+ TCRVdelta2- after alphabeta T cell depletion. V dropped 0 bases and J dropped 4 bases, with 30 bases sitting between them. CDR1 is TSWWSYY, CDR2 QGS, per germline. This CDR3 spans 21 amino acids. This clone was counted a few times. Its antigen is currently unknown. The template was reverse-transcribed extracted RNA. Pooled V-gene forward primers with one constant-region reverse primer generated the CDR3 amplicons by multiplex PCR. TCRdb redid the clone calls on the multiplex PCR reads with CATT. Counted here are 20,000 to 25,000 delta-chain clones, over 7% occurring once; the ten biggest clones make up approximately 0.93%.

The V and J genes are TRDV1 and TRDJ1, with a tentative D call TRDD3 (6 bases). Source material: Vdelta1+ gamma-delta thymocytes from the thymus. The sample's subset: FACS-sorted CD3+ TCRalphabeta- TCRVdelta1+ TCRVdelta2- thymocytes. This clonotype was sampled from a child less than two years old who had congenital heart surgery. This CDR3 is CALGELLYPSGGPPLFDKLIF. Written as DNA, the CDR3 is TGTGCTCTTGGGGAACTCCTTTACCCCAGTGGGGGTCCTCCCCTCTTCGATAAACTCATCTTT.